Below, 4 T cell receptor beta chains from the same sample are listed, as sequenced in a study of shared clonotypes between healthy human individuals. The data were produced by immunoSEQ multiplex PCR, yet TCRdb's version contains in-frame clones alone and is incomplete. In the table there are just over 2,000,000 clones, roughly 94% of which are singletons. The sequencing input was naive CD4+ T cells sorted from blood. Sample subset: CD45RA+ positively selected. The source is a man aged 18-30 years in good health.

This CDR3 reads CAGRRAGVTDTQYF. The CDR3 DNA is TGCGCAGGGCGAAGGGCAGGGGTCACAGATACGCAGTATTTT. The rearrangement uses TRBV23-1 and TRBJ2-3, with D possibly being TRBD1 (6 bases). TRBV23-1 is an ORF, with its function uncertain. The CDR3 covers 14 residues.

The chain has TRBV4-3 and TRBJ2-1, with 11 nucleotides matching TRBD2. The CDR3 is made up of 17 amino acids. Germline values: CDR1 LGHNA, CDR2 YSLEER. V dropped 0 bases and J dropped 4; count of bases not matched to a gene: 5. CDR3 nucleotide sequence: TGCGCCAGCAGCCAAGATCTCCTAGCGGGAGGTTACAATGAGCAGTTCTTC. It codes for CASSQDLLAGGYNEQFF.

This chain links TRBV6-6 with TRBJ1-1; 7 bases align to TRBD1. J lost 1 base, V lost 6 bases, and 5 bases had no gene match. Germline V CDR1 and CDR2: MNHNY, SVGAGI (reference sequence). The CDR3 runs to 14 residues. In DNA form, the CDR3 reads TGTGCCAGCAGCCTCGACAGGGAGAACACTGAAGCTTTCTTT. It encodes CASSLDRENTEAFF.

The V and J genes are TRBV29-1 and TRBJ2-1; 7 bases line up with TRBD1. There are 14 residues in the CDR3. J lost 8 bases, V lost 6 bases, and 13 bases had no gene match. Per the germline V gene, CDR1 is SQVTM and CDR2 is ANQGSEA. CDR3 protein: CSVGLSRGSDEQFF. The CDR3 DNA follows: TGCAGCGTGGGTCTTAGCAGGGGGAGCGATGAGCAGTTCTTC.